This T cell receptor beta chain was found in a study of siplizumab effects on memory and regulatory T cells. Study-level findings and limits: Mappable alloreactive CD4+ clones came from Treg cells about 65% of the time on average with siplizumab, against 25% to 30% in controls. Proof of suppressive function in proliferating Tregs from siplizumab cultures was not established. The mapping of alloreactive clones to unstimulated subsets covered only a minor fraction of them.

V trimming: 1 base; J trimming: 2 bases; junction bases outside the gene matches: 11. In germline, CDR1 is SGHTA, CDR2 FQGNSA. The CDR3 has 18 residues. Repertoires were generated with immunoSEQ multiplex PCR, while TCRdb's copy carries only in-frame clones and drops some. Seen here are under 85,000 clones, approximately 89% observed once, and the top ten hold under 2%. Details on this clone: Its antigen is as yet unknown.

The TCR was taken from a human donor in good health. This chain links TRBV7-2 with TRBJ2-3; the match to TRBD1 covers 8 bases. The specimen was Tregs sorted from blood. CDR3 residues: CASSLVHSGGGHTDTQYF. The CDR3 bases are TGTGCCAGCAGCTTAGTACATTCAGGGGGCGGGCACACAGATACGCAGTATTTT. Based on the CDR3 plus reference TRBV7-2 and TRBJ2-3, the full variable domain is GAGVSQSPSNKVTEKGKDVELRCDPISGHTALYWYRQSLGQGLEFLIYFQGNSAPDKSGLPSDRFSAERTGGSVSTLTIQRTQQEDSAVYLCASSLVHSGGGHTDTQYFGPGTRLTVL.